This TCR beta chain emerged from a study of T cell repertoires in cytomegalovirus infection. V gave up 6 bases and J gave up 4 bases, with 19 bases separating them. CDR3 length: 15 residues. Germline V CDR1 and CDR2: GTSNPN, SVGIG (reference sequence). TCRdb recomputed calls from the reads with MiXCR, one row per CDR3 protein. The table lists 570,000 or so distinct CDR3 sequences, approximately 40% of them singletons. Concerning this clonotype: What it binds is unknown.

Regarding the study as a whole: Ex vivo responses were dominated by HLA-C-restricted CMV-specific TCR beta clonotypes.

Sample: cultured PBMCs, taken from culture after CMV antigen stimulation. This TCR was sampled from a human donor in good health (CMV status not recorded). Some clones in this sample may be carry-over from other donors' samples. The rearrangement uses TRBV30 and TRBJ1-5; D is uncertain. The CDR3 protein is CACQTKRGRNQPQHF. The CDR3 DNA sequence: TGTGCCTGCCAAACCAAACGGGGAAGAAATCAGCCCCAGCATTTT.